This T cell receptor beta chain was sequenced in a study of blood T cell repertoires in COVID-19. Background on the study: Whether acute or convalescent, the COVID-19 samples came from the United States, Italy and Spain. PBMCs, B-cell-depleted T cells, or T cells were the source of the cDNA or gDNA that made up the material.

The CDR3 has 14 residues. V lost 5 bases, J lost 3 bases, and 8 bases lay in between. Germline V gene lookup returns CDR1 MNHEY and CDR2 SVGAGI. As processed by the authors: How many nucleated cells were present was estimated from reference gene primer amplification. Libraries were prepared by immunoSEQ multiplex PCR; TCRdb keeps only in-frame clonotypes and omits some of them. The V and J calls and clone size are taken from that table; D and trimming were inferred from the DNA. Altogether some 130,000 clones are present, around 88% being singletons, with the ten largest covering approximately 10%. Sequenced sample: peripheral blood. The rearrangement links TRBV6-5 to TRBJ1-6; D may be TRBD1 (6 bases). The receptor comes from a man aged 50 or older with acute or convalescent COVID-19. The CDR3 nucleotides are TGTGCCAGCAGTCTGACAGGCTATAATTCACCCCTCCACTTT. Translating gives CASSLTGYNSPLHF.